This entry describes one TCR beta chain. The sample is drawn from a study of blood T cell repertoires in COVID-19. In the study overall: COVID-19 samples, acute and convalescent, were from the United States, Italy and Spain. PBMCs, B-cell-depleted T cells, or T cells provided the cDNA or gDNA that made up the material.

The V gene lost 4 bases and the J gene lost 12 bases, with 15 bases spanning the gap. The CDR3 is made up of 13 amino acids. CDR1 and CDR2 (germline): KGHDR, SFDVKD. Per the authors' pipeline: Estimation of nucleated cell counts was performed using reference gene primer amplification. Clones were sequenced by immunoSEQ multiplex PCR, and TCRdb holds only the in-frame ones, with some missing. That table supplies the V and J calls and clone size; D and trimming were determined from the DNA. Among over 50,000 clones, more than 70% were seen once, and the ten largest hold less than 8%. The clonotype originates from a man aged 55 to 69 with acute or convalescent COVID-19. The rearrangement links TRBV24-1 to TRBJ2-1; the D is unclear. Material for sequencing was peripheral blood. CDR3 amino acids: CATSDYSGLGQFF. Written as DNA, the CDR3 is TGTGCCACCAGTGACTACTCGGGTCTCGGGCAGTTCTTC.